This T cell receptor (beta chain) was observed in a study of OX40 agonist ivuxolimab in advanced cancers. About the study: Patients treated during dose escalation were battling hepatocellular carcinoma, melanoma, renal cell or head and neck cancer. Whole-study findings and limits: At 0.1 to 3.0 mg/kg and by week 6, clonal expansion occurred in CD4+ and CD8+ blood T cells. Partial responders dosed at 0.1-3.0 mg/kg displayed clonal expansion ranking among the lowest.

In the case of this clone: The target antigen is unknown.

This table comes from immunoSEQ multiplex PCR, and its TCRdb copy is limited to in-frame clones, with some not included. There are 75,000 to 100,000 clones in the sample; 85% to 95% occur only once, and approximately 0.7% lies in the top ten. Germline V gives CDR1 SGHNT, CDR2 YYREEE (reference sequence). The CDR3 extends over 15 amino acids. The ends lost 3 bases at V and 2 bases at J; junction bases unmatched: 4. Sequencing used CD4+ or CD8+ T cells sorted from blood, obtained in a trial of the OX40 agonist ivuxolimab. V usage is TRBV5-4 and J usage is TRBJ2-2; 7 bases agree with TRBD2. The receptor comes from an adult with an advanced solid tumor such as melanoma, head and neck, liver or kidney cancer. This CDR3 is CASSSGRSNTGELFF. CDR3 nucleotide sequence: TGTGCCAGCAGCTCCGGGAGGAGCAACACCGGGGAGCTGTTTTTT.